This entry concerns a single T cell receptor beta chain. Its antigen is unidentified. The data are from a study of cytomegalovirus exposure and HLA in healthy donors. As for the study in general: HLA-typed donors contributed around 88 million unique TCRs, which were held in an early data release. Findings of the study overall: A later analysis reported that several of the most significant clusters appeared to be linked to common viral pathogens, among them Epstein-Barr virus. It has been reported that TCR beta sequences accurately predicted the HLA-A and HLA-B alleles of most subjects.

PCR was performed using 60 Vbeta and 13 Jbeta primers. The authors' processing: About 11 million of 80 million or so unique TCR beta chains were shared, per a later count. TCRdb keeps only in-frame clones here, not all; method: immunoSEQ multiplex PCR. That table gives V, J and clone size, and the DNA gave D and trimming. This repertoire shows fewer than 350,000 clones, roughly 90% found once; its top ten account for more than 2%. Trimming cost V 4 bases and J 4 bases; bases outside gene matches: 7. The CDR3 is made up of 15 amino acids. CDR1 is SGHRS, CDR2 YFSETQ, per germline. The genes are TRBV5-1 and TRBJ1-1; TRBD1 aligns across 10 bases. Source material: PBMCs. This TCR derives from a woman under 30 in good health and CMV-seronegative. CDR3 protein: CASSIWTGGSTEAFF. As DNA, the CDR3 is TGCGCCAGCAGCATTTGGACAGGGGGGTCCACTGAAGCTTTCTTT.